This T cell receptor (beta chain) was profiled in a study of cytomegalovirus exposure and HLA in healthy donors. Study summary: In an earlier analysis, 95 million to 130 million unique TCR beta sequences were found from some 180 million T cells. Broader study findings: V- and J-gene trimming in TCR beta was tied to a missense DCLRE1C variant by an analysis performed later. Clonal expansion was found to be greater in HLA-associated TCR beta chains than in equally common others in a later analysis. Segments of the TCR beta V type were, in most cases, productive about 87% or about 30% of the time in an earlier analysis.

A note on this clone: No antigen is known for it.

Amplification used 60 Vbeta primers and 13 Jbeta primers. The assay was immunoSEQ multiplex PCR, and TCRdb's table has in-frame clones only and misses some. Of 100,000 to 150,000 clones listed, about 80% were seen once; the top ten hold 1%. The CDR3 loop spans 14 amino acids. Trimming pared 4 bases from V and 3 bases from J, leaving 13 bases between. CDR1 is SGHDN, CDR2 FVKESK, per germline. The genes are TRBV14 and TRBJ2-7; possibly TRBD2 for D (5 bases). This sequence was found in a man in his forties or fifties in good health and CMV-seronegative. Sequencing used PBMCs. The CDR3 loop is CASSPIGLHYEQYF. CDR3 in DNA: TGTGCCAGCAGCCCGATAGGACTCCACTACGAGCAGTACTTC.